Listed here are 25 T cell receptor beta chains from one sample, sequenced in a study of metastatic and nonmetastatic thyroid tumors. Nobody among the patients had been given any treatment before thyroid surgery. TCRdb re-clonotyped the PCR reads through MiXCR. The repertoire consists of just under 45,000 clones, with 3% to 3.5% occurring once and the leading ten covering more than 8.5%. Input material: blood. The receptors derive from a female donor with papillary thyroid cancer or a benign thyroid nodule (not recorded which). Some clones in this sample may be carry-over from other donors' samples.

This clone was detected ten times or more. The rearrangement uses TRBV5-1 and TRBJ2-3; possibly TRBD1 for D (6 bases). The CDR3 totals 15 residues. Trimming removed 4 bases at V and 0 bases at J, with 12 bases between. CDR1 SGHRS and CDR2 YFSETQ come from the germline V gene. The CDR3 DNA sequence: TGCGCCAGCAGCCTCGGGACAACTAGCACAGATACGCAGTATTTT. This encodes CASSLGTTSTDTQYF. The full variable domain, rest sourced from reference TRBV5-1 and TRBJ2-3, is KAGVTQTPRYLIKTRGQQVTLSCSPISGHRSVSWYQQTPGQGLQFLFEYFSETQRNKGNFPGRFSGRQFSNSRSEMNVSTLELGDSALYLCASSLGTTSTDTQYFGPGTRLTVL.

The table lists this clone with many counts. V is TRBV7-6 and J is TRBJ2-7, with 9 bases matching TRBD2. V lost 1 base and J lost 2; bases outside the gene matches: 6. The CDR3 is made up of 16 amino acids. In germline, CDR1 is SGHVS, CDR2 FNYEAQ. The CDR3 bases are TGTGCCAGCAGCTTAGGAATAGCGGGAGAGGCCTACGAGCAGTACTTC. It translates to CASSLGIAGEAYEQYF. The whole variable domain, filled in from reference TRBV7-6 and TRBJ2-7, reads GAGVSQSPRYKVTKRGQDVALRCDPISGHVSLYWYRQALGQGPEFLTYFNYEAQQDKSGLPNDRFSAERPEGSISTLTIQRTEQRDSAMYRCASSLGIAGEAYEQYFGPGTRLTVT.

This chain joins TRBV28 and TRBJ1-5; TRBD1 matches 9 bases. Looked up from germline, CDR1 is MDHEN and CDR2 is SYDVKM. The CDR3 length is 16 residues. With 6 bases clipped from V and 5 bases from J, the junction kept 11 bases outside the gene matches. CDR3 in DNA: TGTGCCAGCAGCCCGAACGGACAGGGGTCCTATCAGCCCCAGCATTTT. Its translation: CASSPNGQGSYQPQHF.

This chain links TRBV20-1 with TRBJ2-7; the match to TRBD1 covers 9 bases. V gave up 8 bases and J gave up 1 base; unmatched junction bases: 9. The germline gives CDR1 DFQATT, CDR2 SNEGSKA (reference sequence). The CDR3 covers 14 residues. CDR3 protein: CSSLRDRVSYEQYF. CDR3 in DNA: TGCAGTTCCCTCCGGGACAGGGTTTCCTACGAGCAGTACTTC.

In its sample, this clone was seen many times. This rearrangement joins TRBV2 to TRBJ2-5; 7 bases agree with TRBD2. Germline V gene lookup returns CDR1 SNHLY and CDR2 FYNNEI. This CDR3 region has 13 residues. The V gene end was trimmed by 11 bases and the J gene end by 4 bases; junction bases not matched to a gene: 10. In nucleotides, the CDR3 is TGTGCCTTCTCACCCGGACTAGGAGAGACCCAGTACTTC. This translates into CAFSPGLGETQYF.

This chain connects TRBV20-1 to TRBJ2-6; D unresolved. This CDR3 has 15 amino acids. V was pared by 3 bases and J by 2 bases, with 11 bases between. CDR1 DFQATT and CDR2 SNEGSKA come from the germline V gene (reference sequence). The CDR3 reads CSASGLATGANVLTF. CDR3 coding DNA: TGCAGTGCTAGCGGGCTGGCGACTGGGGCCAACGTCCTGACTTTC.

This chain links TRBV15 with TRBJ2-7; D is ambiguous. Trimming shortened V by 1 base and J by 5 bases, and 12 bases separated the two germline ends. CDR1 LNHNV and CDR2 YYDKDF come from the germline V gene (reference sequence). The CDR3 runs to 14 residues. This CDR3 is CATSRATRLHEQYF. The CDR3 region has the DNA TGTGCCACCAGCAGAGCTACACGGCTCCACGAGCAGTACTTC.

This chain connects TRBV6-9 to TRBJ2-1, with a weak D call TRBD1 (5 bases). The CDR3 totals 15 residues. V gave up 4 bases and J gave up 0 bases, with 10 bases separating them. From germline, CDR1 is MNHGY and CDR2 SVAAGI. The CDR3 coding sequence is TGTGCCAGCAGTTCTGGACATGGCTCCTACAATGAGCAGTTCTTC. The encoded protein is CASSSGHGSYNEQFF.

This clone is categorized as medium-sized. The chain employs TRBV4-2 and TRBJ2-7; weak D call: TRBD2 (5 bases). CDR3 length equals 16 residues. V lost 1 base and J 2 bases, leaving 15 bases between the germline ends. Germline CDR1 reads LGHNA; CDR2 reads YNFKEQ. The CDR3 bases are TGTGCCAGCAGCCAAGCGAAGGACGGAGGCCCCTACGAGCAGTACTTC. Protein product: CASSQAKDGGPYEQYF.

This clone ranks as medium-sized. Here the CDR3 DNA reads TGTGCCAGTAGTATAGGTCGCAGATCAAATAGCAATCAGCCCCAGCATTTT. This translates into CASSIGRRSNSNQPQHF. The rearrangement uses TRBV19 and TRBJ1-5, with D unclear. Germline values: CDR1 LNHDA, CDR2 SQIVND (reference sequence). Trimming left V 1 base short and J 0 bases short, with 13 bases between. This CDR3 comprises 17 residues. The full variable domain, its missing parts supplied by reference TRBV19 and TRBJ1-5, is DGGITQSPKYLFRKEGQNVTLSCEQNLNHDAMYWYRQDPGQGLRLIYYSQIVNDFQKGDIAEGYSVSREKKESFPLTVTSAQKNPTAFYLCASSIGRRSNSNQPQHFGDGTRLSIL.

This clone has more than one count but fewer than ten. This chain joins TRBV20-1 and TRBJ2-3; a possible D gene is TRBD2 (6 bases). V lost 4 bases, J lost 3 bases, and 17 bases lay in between. This CDR3 has 15 residues. Germline V gene sequence: CDR1 DFQATT, CDR2 SNEGSKA (reference sequence). For the CDR3, the DNA is TGCAGTGCTATCGGGGACTTAGCAGCTACAGATACGCAGTATTTT. Translating gives CSAIGDLAATDTQYF.

The chain links TRBV6-1 to TRBJ1-2; 10 bases are shared with TRBD1. The trim removed 7 bases at V and 1 base at J, leaving 3 bases unmatched. The germline V gene has CDR1 MNHNS and CDR2 SASEGT. CDR3 length: 14 residues. The CDR3 is CASIWTGGNYGYTF. DNA for the CDR3: TGTGCCAGCATCTGGACAGGGGGTAACTATGGCTACACCTTC.

This clone has a handful of counts. The same CDR3 arises from other DNA sequences in this sample as well. The chain carries TRBV6-1 and TRBJ2-7; TRBD1 agrees at 12 bases. CDR1 and CDR2 from the germline V gene are MNHNS and SASEGT. V shed 0 bases, J shed 7 bases, and the junction held 4 bases outside the gene matches. The CDR3 totals 15 residues. CDR3 region: CASSEAGTGGYEQYF. The CDR3 nucleotides are TGTGCCAGCAGTGAAGCCGGGACAGGGGGCTATGAGCAGTACTTC.

This clone was seen ten or more times. V and J are TRBV7-9 and TRBJ1-1; D call uncertain. V shed 5 bases and J shed 4 bases, with 11 bases lying between them. Germline V gene lookup returns CDR1 SEHNR and CDR2 FQNEAQ (reference sequence). This CDR3 comprises 13 residues. The CDR3 here is CASSPTQSTEAFF. CDR3 DNA sequence: TGTGCCAGCAGCCCGACCCAGAGCACTGAAGCTTTCTTT.

This clone turned up a few times. The V call is TRBV28, the J call TRBJ2-7; 9 positions match TRBD2. The CDR3 is 16 amino acids. Germline V gene data show CDR1 as MDHEN and CDR2 as SYDVKM. V lost 5 bases and J lost 2; bases outside the gene matches: 10. The CDR3 coding sequence is TGTGCCAGCAGTACTACTAGCGGGCCAACTGCCTACGAGCAGTACTTC. Protein product: CASSTTSGPTAYEQYF.

This clone was observed a handful of times. J is TRBJ2-1 and V is TRBV11-2, with 9 bases identical to TRBD1. The germline gives CDR1 SGHAT, CDR2 FQNNGV. The CDR3 is 15 residues long. The J segment lost 4 bases and the V segment lost 6 bases, leaving 7 bases of the junction unmatched. Written as DNA, the CDR3 is TGTGCCAGCAGGGGGACAGGGTTAGAATACAATGAGCAGTTCTTC. This sequence encodes CASRGTGLEYNEQFF. The whole variable domain, filled in from reference TRBV11-2 and TRBJ2-1, reads EAGVAQSPRYKIIEKRQSVAFWCNPISGHATLYWYQQILGQGPKLLIQFQNNGVVDDSQLPKDRFSAERLKGVDSTLKIQPAKLEDSAVYLCASRGTGLEYNEQFFGPGTRLTVL.

This clone was detected a few times. The rearrangement joins TRBV15 to TRBJ1-5; D is undetermined. V was cut by 0 bases and J by 6 bases, with 15 bases left in between. The length of the CDR3 is 16 residues. Germline CDR1 reads LNHNV; CDR2 reads YYDKDF (reference sequence). CDR3 bases: TGTGCCACCAGCAGAGATCGAGGGTGGACGCCTCAGCCCCAGCATTTT. This translates into CATSRDRGWTPQPQHF.

This clone has more than one count but fewer than ten. This chain joins TRBV6-5 and TRBJ2-7; no clear D. Germline V gene lookup returns CDR1 MNHEY and CDR2 SVGAGI. V lost 4 bases, J lost 3 bases, and 7 bases lay in between. This CDR3 has 12 residues. Here the CDR3 reads CASSFGGYEQYV. CDR3 nucleotides: TGTGCCAGCAGTTTTGGTGGCTACGAGCAGTACGTC.

The V and J genes are TRBV6-5 and TRBJ2-3, with 7 bases that match TRBD2. From germline, CDR1 is MNHEY and CDR2 SVGAGI. Unmatched junction bases numbered 3, after V lost 0 bases and J lost 3 bases. CDR3 length: 15 residues. The CDR3 sequence is CASSYSEGGTDTQYF. DNA for the CDR3: TGTGCCAGCAGTTACTCGGAGGGAGGGACAGATACGCAGTATTTT.

Many counts were recorded for this clone. This chain links TRBV6-1 with TRBJ1-2; D is undetermined. There are 17 residues in the CDR3. Per the germline V gene, CDR1 is MNHNS and CDR2 is SASEGT. V shed 7 bases and J shed 0 bases, with 21 bases lying between them. As DNA, the CDR3 is TGTGCCAGCACCCAGGACGGATCCGCTCTAGCTAACTATGGCTACACCTTC. This sequence encodes CASTQDGSALANYGYTF.

The sample holds many counts of this clone. The V call is TRBV7-3, the J call TRBJ2-3; D could derive from TRBD1 or TRBD2 (5 bases each). V shed 5 bases and J shed 0 bases, with 9 bases lying between them. The CDR3 has 14 amino acids. CDR1 and CDR2 from the germline V gene are SGHTA and FQGTGA. For the CDR3, the DNA is TGTGCCAGCAGCCGGGACCCTAGCACAGATACGCAGTATTTT. As protein: CASSRDPSTDTQYF.

The table lists this clone with a few counts. V gene TRBV3-1 combines with J gene TRBJ1-1; D possibly corresponds to TRBD1 (5 bases). The germline V and J ends were trimmed by 3 bases and 2 bases, with 7 bases remaining between them. CDR3 size: 13 residues. From germline, CDR1 is LGHDT and CDR2 YNNKEL (reference sequence). The chain's CDR3 is CASSHGGNTEAFF. CDR3 sequence (DNA): TGTGCCAGCAGCCACGGGGGTAACACTGAAGCTTTCTTT.

The chain is built from TRBV20-1 and TRBJ2-5; 12 bases align to TRBD2. J lost 2 bases, V lost 3 bases, and 1 base had no gene match. Germline loops: CDR1 DFQATT, CDR2 SNEGSKA (reference sequence). This CDR3 contains 14 residues. The CDR3 DNA reads TGCAGTGCTAGGGGGACTAGCGGGCAAGAGACCCAGTACTTC. This codes for CSARGTSGQETQYF.

In this sample, this clone turned up many times. The genes are TRBV6-1 and TRBJ1-1, with D perhaps matching TRBD1 (6 bases). The CDR3 contains 13 residues. V was clipped by 8 bases and J by 4 bases, with 14 bases between them. Germline V CDR1 and CDR2: MNHNS, SASEGT. CDR3 amino acids: CASSKGGATEAFF. Written as DNA, the CDR3 is TGTGCCAGCTCTAAGGGGGGAGCCACTGAAGCTTTCTTT.

V and J are TRBV7-9 and TRBJ2-7, with 9 bases fitting TRBD2. Germline V gene sequence: CDR1 SEHNR, CDR2 FQNEAQ (reference sequence). Trimming at V came to 5 bases and at J to 1 base, leaving 3 bases not matched to a gene. This CDR3 region has 14 residues. In nucleotides, the CDR3 is TGTGCCAGCAGCCGGACTAGCGCGTCCTACGAGCAGTACTTC. Translating it yields CASSRTSASYEQYF.